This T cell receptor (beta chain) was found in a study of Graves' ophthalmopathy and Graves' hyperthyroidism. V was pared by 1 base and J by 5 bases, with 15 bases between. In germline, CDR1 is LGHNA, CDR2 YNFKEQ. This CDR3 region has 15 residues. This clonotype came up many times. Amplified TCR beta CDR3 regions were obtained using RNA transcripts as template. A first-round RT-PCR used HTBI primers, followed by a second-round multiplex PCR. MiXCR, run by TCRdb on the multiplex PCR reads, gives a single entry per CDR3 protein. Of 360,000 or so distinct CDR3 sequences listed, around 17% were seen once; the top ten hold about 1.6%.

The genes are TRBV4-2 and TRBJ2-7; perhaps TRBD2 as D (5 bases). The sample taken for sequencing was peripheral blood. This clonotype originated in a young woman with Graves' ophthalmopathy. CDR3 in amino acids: CASSQAEGGLNEQYF. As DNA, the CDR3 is TGTGCCAGCAGCCAAGCAGAAGGAGGACTGAACGAGCAGTACTTC.